The rows below give T cell receptor beta chains drawn from one sample of a study of T cell repertoires in cytomegalovirus infection. MiXCR, applied by TCRdb to the reads, yields one record per CDR3 protein. Among around 500,000 distinct CDR3 sequences listed, 42% were seen once. Their antigens are not known. The specimen was cultured PBMCs, collected from culture after CMV antigen stimulation. The receptors shown here come from a human donor in good health (CMV status not recorded). Some clones in this sample may be carry-over from other donors' samples. Both conserved end residues are part of each CDR3. D genes are given only for firm matches. Size is omitted from some rows. Given values are once, few, many or a class for expanded clones.

abundance | j_gene | v_gene | d_gene | CDR3aa | CDR3nt
NA | TRBJ1-1 | TRBV7-2 | NA | CASSFTGYMNTEAFF | TGTGCCAGCAGCTTCACCGGGTATATGAACACTGAAGCTTTCTTT
once | TRBJ2-1 | TRBV12-3/TRBV12-4 | TRBD1 | CASSPTGPSSYNEQFF | TGTGCCAGCAGTCCGACAGGGCCTAGCTCCTACAATGAGCAGTTCTTC
NA | TRBJ2-3 | TRBV5-8 | NA | CASSSGVTGTATDTQYF | TGTGCCAGCAGCTCGGGAGTGACCGGGACTGCCACAGATACGCAGTATTTT
NA | TRBJ2-3 | TRBV12-3/TRBV12-4 | TRBD2 | CASMWSSGRDTQYF | TGTGCCAGCATGTGGAGTAGCGGGAGAGATACGCAGTATTTT
few | TRBJ2-1 | TRBV6-2/TRBV6-3 | TRBD2 | CASSSRRRGGNEQFF | TGTGCCAGCAGTTCAAGACGGCGGGGAGGGAATGAGCAGTTCTTC
NA | TRBJ1-4 | TRBV7-4 | TRBD1 | CASSLLGQGKLNEKLFF | TGTGCCAGCAGCTTACTCGGACAGGGGAAACTTAATGAAAAACTGTTTTTT
few | TRBJ2-7 | TRBV7-2 | TRBD2 | CASAASGGNSPYEQYF | TGTGCCAGCGCAGCTAGCGGGGGGAATTCGCCCTACGAGCAGTACTTC
NA | TRBJ2-4 | TRBV19 | NA | CASSRGGIAKNIQYF | TGTGCCAGTAGTAGGGGCGGAATAGCCAAAAACATTCAGTACTTC
few | TRBJ1-4 | TRBV7-9 | NA | CASTSRALNEKLFF | TGTGCCAGCACCTCCCGGGCCTTAAATGAAAAACTGTTTTTT
NA | TRBJ1-1 | TRBV7-2 | NA | CASSTGGNTEAFF | TGTGCCAGCAGCACGGGCGGGAACACTGAAGCTTTCTTT
few | TRBJ2-2 | TRBV7-2 | NA | CASSSNANTGELFF | TGTGCCAGCAGCTCAAACGCGAACACCGGGGAGCTGTTTTTT
NA | TRBJ1-2 | TRBV7-8 | NA | CASSPRASTGYGYTF | TGTGCCAGCAGCCCTCGGGCCAGTACAGGCTATGGCTACACCTTC
few | TRBJ2-1 | TRBV7-2 | TRBD2 | CASRAAGGYSEQFF | TGTGCCAGCAGAGCAGCGGGAGGATACAGTGAGCAGTTCTTC
NA | TRBJ2-1 | TRBV6-8 | TRBD2 | CASSRTLLAGGPNEQFF | TGTGCCAGCAGCCGTACTTTGTTAGCGGGAGGGCCCAATGAGCAGTTCTTC
NA | TRBJ1-2 | TRBV7-6 | TRBD1 | CASSPQGGPFGYTF | TGTGCCAGCAGCCCCCAGGGGGGCCCCTTTGGCTACACCTTC
NA | TRBJ2-7 | TRBV10-3 | TRBD2 | CAIRTSGGTAYEQYF | TGTGCCATCAGAACTAGCGGGGGGACCGCTTACGAGCAGTACTTC
once | TRBJ1-2 | TRBV5-4 | NA | CASSLASFYGYTF | TGTGCCAGCAGCTTGGCCAGCTTCTATGGCTACACCTTC
NA | TRBJ1-1 | TRBV20-1 | NA | CSARQSGERTEAFF | TGCAGTGCTAGGCAATCAGGGGAGAGGACTGAAGCTTTCTTT
NA | TRBJ2-1 | TRBV28 | NA | CASSQYRDPNNEQFF | TGTGCCAGCAGTCAATACCGAGACCCCAACAATGAGCAGTTCTTC
NA | TRBJ2-3 | TRBV12-3/TRBV12-4 | TRBD2 | CASSPRTSGRARSDTQYF | TGTGCCAGCAGTCCACGGACTAGCGGGAGGGCCCGGTCAGATACGCAGTATTTT
few | TRBJ1-5 | TRBV12-3/TRBV12-4 | NA | CASSLRGQNSNQPQHF | TGTGCCAGCAGTTTAAGGGGCCAGAATAGCAATCAGCCCCAGCATTTT
NA | TRBJ2-4 | TRBV2 | TRBD1 | CASTLGQFDIQYF | TGTGCCAGCACCCTGGGACAGTTCGACATTCAGTACTTC
NA | TRBJ2-3 | TRBV7-2 | NA | CASAYPWGTDTQYF | TGTGCCAGCGCATACCCGTGGGGCACAGATACGCAGTATTTT
NA | TRBJ1-5 | TRBV7-3 | NA | CASSTDDYQPQHF | TGTGCCAGCAGCACCGACGATTATCAGCCCCAGCATTTT
NA | TRBJ2-3 | TRBV11-2 | NA | CASRTRMGGGPDTQYF | TGTGCCAGCCGAACTAGGATGGGGGGGGGCCCAGATACGCAGTATTTT
NA | TRBJ1-1 | TRBV7-6 | NA | CASSRTIGNTEAFF | TGTGCCAGCAGTCGCACGATCGGGAACACTGAAGCTTTCTTT
NA | TRBJ2-7 | TRBV7-4 | TRBD2 | CASSPGTGRTSGSYEQYF | TGTGCCAGCAGCCCCGGGACAGGGAGGACTAGCGGGAGCTACGAGCAGTACTTC
NA | TRBJ2-1 | TRBV6-2/TRBV6-3 | NA | CASSYSGWGTNEQFF | TGTGCCAGCAGTTACTCCGGGTGGGGCACCAATGAGCAGTTCTTC
NA | TRBJ2-5 | TRBV5-4 | TRBD2 | CASSLDPAGQETQYF | TGTGCCAGCAGCTTGGATCCAGCGGGGCAAGAGACCCAGTACTTC
NA | TRBJ2-1 | TRBV11-2 | TRBD2 | CASSLGAERGKPFF | TGTGCCAGCAGCTTAGGAGCGGAGCGGGGGAAGCCGTTCTTC
NA | TRBJ2-3 | TRBV20-1 | NA | CSASARAGADTQYF | TGCAGTGCTAGTGCGAGGGCCGGGGCAGATACGCAGTATTTT
NA | TRBJ1-4 | TRBV12-3/TRBV12-4 | TRBD1 | CASSWTGVEEKLFF | TGTGCCAGCAGTTGGACAGGGGTAGAGGAAAAACTGTTTTTT
NA | TRBJ2-3 | TRBV7-2 | NA | CASSLATGRDTQYF | TGTGCCAGCAGCTTAGCCACGGGACGCGATACGCAGTATTTT
few | TRBJ2-7 | TRBV7-2 | TRBD2 | CASIITSLAGGPSTYEQYF | TGTGCCAGCATCATCACCTCACTAGCGGGAGGGCCGTCGACCTACGAGCAGTACTTC
NA | TRBJ1-4 | TRBV12-3/TRBV12-4 | TRBD1 | CASNIGQGTGELFF | TGTGCCAGCAACATAGGACAGGGGACGGGGGAACTGTTTTTT
few | TRBJ2-3 | TRBV12-3/TRBV12-4 | NA | CASIRLKSTDTQYF | TGTGCCAGCATCCGACTAAAGAGCACAGATACGCAGTATTTT
NA | TRBJ2-7 | TRBV7-2 | NA | CASSVSGTRTAEQYF | TGTGCCAGCAGCGTATCCGGGACACGGACGGCCGAGCAGTACTTC
NA | TRBJ2-7 | TRBV27 | TRBD1 | CASSSKGQGPYEQYF | TGTGCCAGCAGTTCAAAAGGACAGGGGCCCTACGAGCAGTACTTC
NA | TRBJ1-1 | TRBV4-2 | NA | CASSQVFWGSEAFF | TGTGCCAGCAGCCAAGTTTTTTGGGGCTCTGAAGCTTTCTTT
NA | TRBJ2-2 | TRBV6-1 | NA | CASSRQDLIGELFF | TGTGCCAGCAGCCGACAGGATTTGATCGGGGAGCTGTTTTTT
many | TRBJ1-1 | TRBV7-2 | NA | CASRVRTARAEAFF | TGTGCCAGCAGGGTTCGGACAGCCAGGGCTGAAGCTTTCTTT
few | TRBJ2-7 | TRBV28 | TRBD2 | CASSLSGGKQYF | TGTGCCAGCAGTTTGAGCGGGGGGAAACAGTACTTC
NA | TRBJ1-4 | TRBV2 | NA | CASSAGRHEKLFF | TGTGCCAGCAGTGCCGGGCGCCATGAAAAACTGTTTTTT
many | TRBJ2-5 | TRBV7-2 | NA | CASSSRLAGQETQYF | TGTGCCAGCAGCTCCCGCCTGGCCGGCCAAGAGACCCAGTACTTC
once | TRBJ1-1 | TRBV19 | TRBD1 | CASSIDRGGSTEAFF | TGTGCCAGTAGTATCGACAGGGGAGGCTCGACTGAAGCTTTCTTT
NA | TRBJ2-1 | TRBV7-6 | NA | CASSLAQFSPFF | TGTGCCAGCAGCTTAGCGCAGTTCTCCCCGTTCTTC
NA | TRBJ2-1 | TRBV10-3 | NA | CAISEVPGVGTQARDEQFF | TGTGCCATCAGTGAGGTTCCTGGGGTCGGGACCCAGGCAAGAGATGAGCAGTTCTTC
once | TRBJ2-2 | TRBV20-1 | NA | CSARDQSGANTGELFF | TGCAGTGCTAGAGATCAAAGCGGCGCGAACACCGGGGAGCTGTTTTTT
NA | TRBJ1-5 | TRBV5-4 | NA | CASSQTLTSPQHF | TGTGCCAGCAGCCAAACCCTGACGTCGCCCCAGCATTTT